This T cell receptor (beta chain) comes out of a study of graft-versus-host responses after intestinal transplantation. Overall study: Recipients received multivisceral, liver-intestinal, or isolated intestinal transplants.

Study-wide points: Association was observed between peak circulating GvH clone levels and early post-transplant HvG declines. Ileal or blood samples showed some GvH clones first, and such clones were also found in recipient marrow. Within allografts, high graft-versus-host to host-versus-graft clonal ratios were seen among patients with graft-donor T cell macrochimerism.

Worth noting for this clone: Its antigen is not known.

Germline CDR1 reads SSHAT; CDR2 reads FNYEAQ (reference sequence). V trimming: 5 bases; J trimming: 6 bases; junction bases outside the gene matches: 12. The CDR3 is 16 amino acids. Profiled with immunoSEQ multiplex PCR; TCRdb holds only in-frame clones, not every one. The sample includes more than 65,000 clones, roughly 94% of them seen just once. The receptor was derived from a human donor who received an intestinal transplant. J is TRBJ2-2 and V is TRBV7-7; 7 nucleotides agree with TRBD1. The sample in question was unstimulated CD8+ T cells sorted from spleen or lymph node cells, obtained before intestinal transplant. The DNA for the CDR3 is TGTGCCAGCAGCCTGGGGGTAGGGGGCGCATCCGGGGAGCTGTTTTTT. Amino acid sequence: CASSLGVGGASGELFF.